The rows below give T cell receptor beta chains drawn from one sample of a study of cytomegalovirus exposure and HLA in healthy donors. The repertoire was sequenced with immunoSEQ multiplex PCR; TCRdb's copy has only in-frame clones and lacks some. The sample has about 140,000 clones; 70% to 85% are singletons. Sequencing was done on a sample of PBMCs. Receptor source: a man aged 40-55 years in good health and CMV-seropositive. CDR3s include the opening cysteine and the closing phenylalanine or tryptophan. A D gene is named only where the DNA matches it firmly. Size is omitted from some rows. Given values are once, few, many or a class for expanded clones.

clone size: NA
V gene: TRBV9
J gene: TRBJ2-7
D gene: TRBD2
CDR3 protein: CASSKAGGWYEQYF
CDR3 DNA: TGTGCCAGCAGCAAAGCGGGGGGTTGGTACGAGCAGTACTTC

clone size: NA
V gene: TRBV9
J gene: TRBJ2-5
D gene: TRBD1
CDR3 protein: CASSATGGLETQYF
CDR3 DNA: TGTGCCAGCAGCGCCACAGGGGGTTTGGAGACCCAGTACTTC

clone size: few
V gene: TRBV5-1
J gene: TRBJ1-1
D gene: NA
CDR3 protein: CASSSEGAEAFF
CDR3 DNA: TGCGCCAGCAGCTCAGAGGGGGCTGAAGCTTTCTTT

clone size: NA
V gene: TRBV5-1
J gene: TRBJ1-6
D gene: NA
CDR3 protein: CASSRREDSPLHF
CDR3 DNA: TGCGCCAGCAGTCGCAGGGAAGATTCACCCCTCCACTTT

clone size: NA
V gene: TRBV5-6
J gene: TRBJ2-1
D gene: TRBD1
CDR3 protein: CASSLDRVNEQFF
CDR3 DNA: TGTGCCAGCAGCCTGGACAGGGTCAATGAGCAGTTCTTC

clone size: NA
V gene: TRBV7-2
J gene: TRBJ1-5
D gene: NA
CDR3 protein: CASSSFNQPQHF
CDR3 DNA: TGTGCCAGCAGCTCCTTTAATCAGCCCCAGCATTTT

clone size: NA
V gene: TRBV7-6
J gene: TRBJ2-5
D gene: TRBD2
CDR3 protein: CASSPHSSGGGIGTQYF
CDR3 DNA: TGTGCCAGCAGCCCGCATTCTAGCGGGGGGGGTATCGGGACCCAGTACTTC

clone size: NA
V gene: TRBV5-1
J gene: TRBJ2-3
D gene: TRBD1
CDR3 protein: CASSLGQGDTQYF
CDR3 DNA: TGCGCCAGCAGCTTGGGACAGGGAGATACGCAGTATTTT

clone size: NA
V gene: TRBV2
J gene: TRBJ1-5
D gene: TRBD1
CDR3 protein: CASSVYLTGDQPQHF
CDR3 DNA: TGTGCCAGCAGTGTATATCTAACAGGGGATCAGCCCCAGCATTTT

clone size: NA
V gene: TRBV7-9
J gene: TRBJ1-2
D gene: TRBD1
CDR3 protein: CSSSDPGQGDGYTF
CDR3 DNA: TGTTCCAGCAGCGACCCGGGGCAGGGGGATGGCTACACCTTC

clone size: NA
V gene: TRBV6-5
J gene: TRBJ1-2
D gene: TRBD1
CDR3 protein: CASSLTGVNGYTF
CDR3 DNA: TGTGCCAGCAGCCTCACAGGGGTAAATGGCTACACCTTC

clone size: NA
V gene: TRBV9
J gene: TRBJ2-3
D gene: NA
CDR3 protein: CASKGGTPSVPDTQYF
CDR3 DNA: TGTGCCAGCAAAGGAGGGACTCCGTCGGTTCCAGATACGCAGTATTTT